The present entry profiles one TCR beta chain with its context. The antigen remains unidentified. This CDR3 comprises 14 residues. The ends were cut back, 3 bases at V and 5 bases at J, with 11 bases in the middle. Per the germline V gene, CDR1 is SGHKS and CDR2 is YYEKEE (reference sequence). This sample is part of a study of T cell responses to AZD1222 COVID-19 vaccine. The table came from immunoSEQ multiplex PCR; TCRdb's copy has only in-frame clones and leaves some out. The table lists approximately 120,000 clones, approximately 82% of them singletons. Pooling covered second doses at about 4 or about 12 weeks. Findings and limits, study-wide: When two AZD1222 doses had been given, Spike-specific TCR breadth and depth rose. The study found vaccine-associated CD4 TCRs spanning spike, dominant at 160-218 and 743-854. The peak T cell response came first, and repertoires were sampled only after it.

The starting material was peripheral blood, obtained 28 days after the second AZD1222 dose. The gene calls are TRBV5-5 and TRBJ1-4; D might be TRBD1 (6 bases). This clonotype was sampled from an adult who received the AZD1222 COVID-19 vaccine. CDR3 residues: CASSSTGRNEKLFF. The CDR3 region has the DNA TGTGCCAGCAGCTCCACAGGGAGGAATGAAAAACTGTTTTTT.